A selection of T cell receptor beta chains follows, all from one sample in a study of T-cell reconstitution after alpha-beta-depleted transplantation in children. From the PCR reads, TCRdb called clonotypes with MiXCR, one entry per CDR3 protein. Seen here are 450,000 to 550,000 distinct CDR3 sequences, 11% observed once, and the top ten hold less than 15%. Sequencing was performed on PBMCs, mostly from graft donor cells, taken 180 days after TCRalphabeta/CD19-depleted stem cell transplant. Receptors originate from a female patient aged 2-9 years who had a stem cell transplant for aplastic anemia, so the T cells may come from the graft donor. CDR3s include the opening cysteine and the closing phenylalanine or tryptophan. The order of the fields is V gene, J gene, CDR3 length, D gene, clone size, CDR3 protein, CDR3 DNA. The D gene is left open where the match is weak. The listing skips clone size in some rows; elsewhere it reads once, few, many or a size class.

>TRBV18|TRBJ2-2|13|.|.
CASSSLRTGELFF
TGTGCCAGCTCATCCCTGCGCACCGGGGAGCTGTTTTTT
>TRBV7-2|TRBJ2-3|19|.|.
CAGSVAPGFGRGYTDTQYF
TGTGCCGGCAGCGTAGCCCCGGGGTTTGGAAGGGGGTACACAGATACGCAGTATTTT
>TRBV27|TRBJ2-7|13|TRBD1|many
CASGRTGYSEQYF
TGTGCCAGCGGACGGACAGGGTATAGCGAGCAGTACTTC
>TRBV10-1|TRBJ2-1|13|.|.
CASSESTGTQQFF
TGCGCCAGCAGTGAGTCCACAGGGACCCAGCAGTTCTTC
>TRBV28|TRBJ2-2|15|TRBD1|many
CASSSTGTNTGELFF
TGTGCCAGCAGTTCGACAGGGACGAACACCGGGGAGCTGTTTTTT
>TRBV15|TRBJ1-6|15|TRBD1|.
CATSRAGQGRSPLHF
TGTGCCACCAGCAGAGCAGGACAGGGAAGATCACCCCTCCACTTT
>TRBV29-1|TRBJ2-7|12|.|.
CSVEGLRYEQYF
TGCAGCGTTGAAGGTCTTCGCTACGAGCAGTACTTC
>TRBV15|TRBJ1-2|14|TRBD1|many
CATSEDRVYYGYTF
TGTGCCACCAGCGAGGACAGGGTTTACTATGGCTACACCTTC
>TRBV29-1|TRBJ2-1|12|.|few
CSVPRSGNEQFF
TGCAGCGTCCCCCGATCGGGGAATGAGCAGTTCTTC
>TRBV6-1|TRBJ2-1|14|.|.
CASRTGGLTMRQFF
TGTGCCAGCAGAACTGGGGGATTGACTATGAGGCAGTTCTTC
>TRBV2|TRBJ2-1|13|.|.
CASRRTAYNEQFF
TGTGCCAGCAGACGGACAGCTTACAATGAGCAGTTCTTC
>TRBV12-3/TRBV12-4|TRBJ1-4|13|.|many
CASSIQGREKLFF
TGTGCCAGCAGTATACAAGGGCGGGAAAAACTGTTTTTT
>TRBV14|TRBJ2-1|14|.|.
CASSQEALYNEQFF
TGTGCCAGCAGCCAAGAGGCCCTCTACAATGAGCAGTTCTTC
>TRBV19|TRBJ2-2|15|TRBD2|.
CASSTLAGAIGELFF
TGTGCCAGTAGTACCTTAGCGGGAGCGATCGGGGAGCTGTTTTTT
>TRBV28|TRBJ1-5|16|.|few
CASSLSLASGNQPQHF
TGTGCCAGCAGTTTATCCCTGGCCTCGGGCAATCAGCCCCAGCATTTT
>TRBV7-8|TRBJ2-5|13|.|.
CASIPGAGETQYF
TGTGCCAGCATCCCGGGGGCTGGAGAGACCCAGTACTTC
>TRBV28|TRBJ2-7|13|.|few
CASSLGGGSWTYF
TGTGCCAGCAGTTTGGGGGGCGGGAGCTGGACGTACTTC
>TRBV12-3/TRBV12-4|TRBJ1-1|13|.|many
CASSLRTNTEAFF
TGTGCCAGCAGTTTGCGCACGAACACTGAAGCTTTCTTT
>TRBV4-3|TRBJ1-2|15|.|.
CASSQDLGRAYGYTF
TGCGCCAGCAGCCAAGATCTCGGCAGGGCCTATGGCTACACCTTC
>TRBV7-2|TRBJ2-5|12|.|.
CASSSRPETQYF
TGTGCCAGCAGCTCTAGACCAGAGACCCAGTACTTC
>TRBV7-9|TRBJ1-3|16|.|few
CASSLARAISGNTIYF
TGTGCCAGCAGCTTAGCGCGTGCAATCTCTGGAAACACCATATATTTT
>TRBV15|TRBJ2-4|16|.|.
CATSGRQFLAKNIQYF
TGTGCCACCAGCGGCCGACAGTTTCTAGCCAAAAACATTCAGTACTTC
>TRBV29-1|TRBJ2-7|13|.|.
CSVEDRGHYEQYF
TGCAGCGTTGAAGATCGTGGCCACTACGAGCAGTACTTC
>TRBV29-1|TRBJ2-1|14|TRBD1|few
CSASGQATYNEQFF
TGCAGCGCTTCGGGACAGGCAACCTACAATGAGCAGTTCTTC
>TRBV28|TRBJ1-5|15|.|.
CASSPLSGHNQPQHF
TGTGCCAGCAGTCCCCTCTCCGGACACAATCAGCCCCAGCATTTT
>TRBV5-4|TRBJ1-2|15|TRBD1|few
CASSLFRTGGHGYTF
TGTGCCAGCAGCTTGTTTAGGACAGGGGGCCATGGCTACACCTTC
>TRBV25-1|TRBJ1-2|16|.|once
CASSESGAGLLYGYTF
TGTGCCAGCAGTGAATCCGGGGCCGGCCTTCTCTATGGCTACACCTTC
>TRBV20-1|TRBJ2-1|13|TRBD2|many
CSGRTSGYNEQFF
TGCAGTGGCAGGACTAGCGGCTACAATGAGCAGTTCTTC
>TRBV28|TRBJ1-2|14|.|few
CASSTTTSWYGYTF
TGTGCCAGCAGTACCACCACCTCATGGTATGGCTACACCTTC
>TRBV28|TRBJ1-5|16|.|many
CASSHTLQGPSWPQHF
TGTGCCAGCAGCCACACCCTGCAGGGGCCTAGTTGGCCCCAGCATTTT
>TRBV6-5|TRBJ1-2|11|.|.
CASSTRGGYTF
TGTGCCAGCAGTACAAGGGGTGGCTACACCTTC
>TRBV28|TRBJ1-3|14|.|few
CASSFKYSGNTIYF
TGTGCCAGCAGTTTCAAGTACTCTGGAAACACCATATATTTT
>TRBV7-9|TRBJ2-1|15|TRBD2|few
CASSPSSGRVLLQFF
TGTGCCAGCAGCCCCAGTAGCGGGAGGGTCTTGTTGCAGTTCTTC
>TRBV7-2|TRBJ1-2|16|.|few
CASSLEWAQSGYGYTF
TGTGCCAGCAGCTTAGAGTGGGCCCAGTCGGGATATGGCTACACCTTC
>TRBV7-8|TRBJ2-1|18|TRBD2|few
CASSFPAWLAGGTTEQFF
TGTGCCAGCAGCTTTCCTGCGTGGCTAGCGGGAGGTACGACTGAGCAGTTCTTC
>TRBV7-9|TRBJ2-3|16|TRBD2|few
CASSPGLALSTDTQYF
TGTGCCAGCAGCCCTGGACTAGCGTTAAGCACAGATACGCAGTATTTT
>TRBV20-1|TRBJ2-1|16|TRBD2|many
CSASGTSGRLSNEQFF
TGCAGTGCTTCCGGGACTAGCGGGAGGTTGAGTAATGAGCAGTTCTTC
>TRBV10-3|TRBJ1-5|14|.|many
CAISESQGGQPQHF
TGTGCCATCAGTGAGAGTCAGGGTGGACAGCCCCAGCATTTT
>TRBV29-1|TRBJ1-2|12|.|.
CSVEGIFYGYTF
TGCAGCGTTGAGGGGATATTCTATGGCTACACCTTC
>TRBV20-1|TRBJ2-1|15|.|.
CSASSGLYFDNEQFF
TGCAGTGCTAGCTCGGGACTCTATTTTGACAATGAGCAGTTCTTC
>TRBV7-2|TRBJ2-1|15|TRBD1|few
CASSYGQGYYNEQFF
TGTGCCAGCAGCTACGGACAGGGCTACTACAATGAGCAGTTCTTC
>TRBV10-3|TRBJ1-4|14|TRBD1|few
CAIDPGQLNEKLFF
TGTGCCATCGACCCGGGACAGCTTAATGAAAAACTGTTTTTT
>TRBV5-6|TRBJ1-6|14|.|.
CASSLEGLGTPLHF
TGTGCCAGCAGCTTGGAAGGCCTCGGGACACCCCTCCACTTT
>TRBV18|TRBJ2-1|16|TRBD2|many
CASSPPGTSGNNEQFF
TGTGCCAGCTCACCACCTGGGACTAGCGGGAACAATGAGCAGTTCTTC
>TRBV24-1|TRBJ2-3|16|TRBD2|few
CATSDRGLARTDTQYF
TGTGCCACCAGTGACCGGGGACTAGCTAGGACAGATACGCAGTATTTT
>TRBV7-2|TRBJ2-4|14|.|many
CASSQGGAKNIQYF
TGTGCCAGCAGCCAGGGGGGAGCCAAAAACATTCAGTACTTC
>TRBV27|TRBJ1-2|17|TRBD1|few
CASVALPDRASFTGYTF
TGTGCCAGCGTTGCCCTACCTGACAGGGCATCCTTTACTGGCTACACCTTC
>TRBV20-1|TRBJ2-1|15|.|.
CSARVRGYLSREQFF
TGCAGTGCTAGAGTTCGTGGCTATTTGTCCAGAGAGCAGTTCTTC
>TRBV20-1|TRBJ2-1|16|TRBD2|few
CSASSAGGYKYNEQFF
TGCAGTGCTAGCTCTGCGGGGGGCTATAAGTACAATGAGCAGTTCTTC
>TRBV20-1|TRBJ1-2|13|TRBD1|many
CSASETGASGYTF
TGCAGTGCTAGTGAGACAGGGGCCTCTGGCTACACCTTC
>TRBV6-5|TRBJ2-1|14|.|few
CASSYSPRSNEQFF
TGTGCCAGCAGTTACTCCCCTAGGAGCAATGAGCAGTTCTTC
>TRBV6-5|TRBJ2-7|14|.|.
CASSYGGQIYEQYF
TGTGCCAGCAGTTACGGGGGCCAAATCTACGAGCAGTACTTC